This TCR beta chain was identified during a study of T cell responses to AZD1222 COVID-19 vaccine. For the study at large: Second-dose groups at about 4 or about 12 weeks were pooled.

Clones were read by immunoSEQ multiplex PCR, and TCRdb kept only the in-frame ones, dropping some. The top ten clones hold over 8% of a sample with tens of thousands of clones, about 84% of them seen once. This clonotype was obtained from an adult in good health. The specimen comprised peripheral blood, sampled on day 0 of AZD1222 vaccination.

Here the CDR3 reads CAGSEQGVWNSPLHF. CDR3 nucleotide sequence: TGTGCCGGAAGCGAGCAGGGGGTTTGGAATTCACCCCTCCACTTT. This chain uses TRBV30 with TRBJ1-6, with 7 bases lining up with TRBD1. CDR1 is GTSNPN and CDR2 is SVGIG in the germline V gene (reference sequence). This CDR3 contains 15 residues. J lost 7 bases, V lost 8 bases, and 14 bases had no gene match.